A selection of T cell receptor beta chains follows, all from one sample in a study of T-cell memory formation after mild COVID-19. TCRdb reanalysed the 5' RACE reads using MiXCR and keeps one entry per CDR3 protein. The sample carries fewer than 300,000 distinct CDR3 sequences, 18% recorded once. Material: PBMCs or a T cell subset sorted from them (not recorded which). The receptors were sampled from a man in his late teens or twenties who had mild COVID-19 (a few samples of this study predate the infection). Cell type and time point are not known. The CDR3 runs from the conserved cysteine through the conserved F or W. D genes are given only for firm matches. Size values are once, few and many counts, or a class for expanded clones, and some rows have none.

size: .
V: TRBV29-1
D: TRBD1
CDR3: CSVDTPRDRERDEQFF

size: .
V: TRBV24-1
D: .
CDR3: CATSDPGPGRLFF

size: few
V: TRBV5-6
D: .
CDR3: CASNPAGTGANVLTF

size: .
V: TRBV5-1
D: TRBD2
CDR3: CASRAGGPVDTQYF

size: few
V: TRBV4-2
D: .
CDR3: CASSQDIGTPPGNQPQHF

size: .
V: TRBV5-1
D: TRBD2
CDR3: CASSFTGGGAGTYNEQFF

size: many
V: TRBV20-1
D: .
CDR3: CSAHPSNTGELFF

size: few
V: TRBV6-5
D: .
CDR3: CASSYSGEAFF

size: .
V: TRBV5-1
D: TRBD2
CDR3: CASSPSSGGATGELFF

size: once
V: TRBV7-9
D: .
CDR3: CASSFRQTYTQYF

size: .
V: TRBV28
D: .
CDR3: CASSFFGQPQHF

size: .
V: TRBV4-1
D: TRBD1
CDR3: CASSQGRGQGQLRYGYTF

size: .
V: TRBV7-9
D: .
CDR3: CASSLPPTNTEAFF

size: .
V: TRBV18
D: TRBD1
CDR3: CASSLTGLNTEAFF

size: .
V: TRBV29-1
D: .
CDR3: CSVEDVRVGHVTQYF

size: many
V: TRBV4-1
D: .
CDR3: CASSQALTARRKGSPLHF

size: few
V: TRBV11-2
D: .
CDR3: CASSLIDNEQFF

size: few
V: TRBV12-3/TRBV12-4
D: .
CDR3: CASRVDGVNTEAFF

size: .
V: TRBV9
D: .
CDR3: CASSSLGGEIATEAFF

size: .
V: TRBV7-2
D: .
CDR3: CASSSDGTTGNTIYF

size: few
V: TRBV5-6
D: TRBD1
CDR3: CASSEGAYGYTF

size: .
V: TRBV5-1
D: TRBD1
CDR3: CASSWTGGSVEAFF

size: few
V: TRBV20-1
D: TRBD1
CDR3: CSARRGGRDTYGYTF

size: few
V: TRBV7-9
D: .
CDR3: CASNRGGDREAFF

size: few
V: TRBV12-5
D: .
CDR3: CASATTGTSTDTQYF

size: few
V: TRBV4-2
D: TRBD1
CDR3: CASSKQGADTQYF

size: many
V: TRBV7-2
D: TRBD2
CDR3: CASEGQAGGETQYF

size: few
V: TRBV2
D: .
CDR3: CASSEDRNTEAFF

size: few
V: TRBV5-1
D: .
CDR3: CASSFFGETQYF

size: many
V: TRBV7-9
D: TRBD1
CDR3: CASSLTGSTDTQYF

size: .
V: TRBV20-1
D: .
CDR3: CSAEGGRNTGELFF

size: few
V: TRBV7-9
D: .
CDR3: CASSPPWDQETQYF

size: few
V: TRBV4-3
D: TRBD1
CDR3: CASSQLTGTGVTDTQYF

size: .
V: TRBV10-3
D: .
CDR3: CAITGDQIGTGELFF

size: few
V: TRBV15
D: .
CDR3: CATSREVRGLGEQYF

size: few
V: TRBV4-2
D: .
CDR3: CASSPVGVRNTEAFF

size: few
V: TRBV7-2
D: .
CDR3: CASSLYGGMNTEAFF

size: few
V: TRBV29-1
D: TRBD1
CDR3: CSVTGSSGANVLTF

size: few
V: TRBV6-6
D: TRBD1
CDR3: CASSFLGGTGLANYGYTF

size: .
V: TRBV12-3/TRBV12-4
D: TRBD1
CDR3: CASSRTGPETQYF

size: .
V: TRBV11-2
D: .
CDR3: CASSLGADPYNEQFF

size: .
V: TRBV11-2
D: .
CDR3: CASSLETGPFYEQYF

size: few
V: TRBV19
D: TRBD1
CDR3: CASSRTGNTALDGYTF

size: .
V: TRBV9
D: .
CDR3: CASSVGQQETQYF

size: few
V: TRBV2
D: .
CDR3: CASTRTAQEQFF